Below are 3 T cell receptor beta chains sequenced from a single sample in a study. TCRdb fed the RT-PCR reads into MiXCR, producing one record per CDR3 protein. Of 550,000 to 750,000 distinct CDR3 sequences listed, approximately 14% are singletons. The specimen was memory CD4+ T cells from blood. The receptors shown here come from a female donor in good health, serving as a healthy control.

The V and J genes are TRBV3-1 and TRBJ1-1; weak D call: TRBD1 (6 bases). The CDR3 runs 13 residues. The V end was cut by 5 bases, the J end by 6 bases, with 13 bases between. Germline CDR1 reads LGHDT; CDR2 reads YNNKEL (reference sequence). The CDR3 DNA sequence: TGTGCCAGCAGCACGGGGGGCCCGCCTGAAGCTTTCTTT. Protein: CASSTGGPPEAFF.

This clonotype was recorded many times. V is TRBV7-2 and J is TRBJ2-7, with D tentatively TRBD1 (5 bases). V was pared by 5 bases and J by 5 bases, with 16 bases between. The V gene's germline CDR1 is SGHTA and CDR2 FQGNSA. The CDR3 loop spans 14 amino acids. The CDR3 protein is CASSLSRASDEQYF. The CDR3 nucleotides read TGTGCCAGCAGCCTCTCCAGGGCCAGTGACGAGCAGTACTTC.

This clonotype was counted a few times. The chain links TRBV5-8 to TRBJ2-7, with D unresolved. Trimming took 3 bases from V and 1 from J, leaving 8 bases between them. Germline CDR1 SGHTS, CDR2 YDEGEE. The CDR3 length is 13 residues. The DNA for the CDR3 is TGTGCCAGCAGCTGGAGCTATTCCTACGAGCAGTACTTC. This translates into CASSWSYSYEQYF. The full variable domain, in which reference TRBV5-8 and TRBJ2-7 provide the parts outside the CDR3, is EAGVTQSPTHLIKTRGQQATLRCSPISGHTSVYWYQQALGLGLQFLLWYDEGEERNRGNFPPRFSGRQFPNYSSELNVNALELEDSALYLCASSWSYSYEQYFGPGTRLTVT.